The 8 T cell receptor beta chains listed next were all sequenced from one sample in a study of blood T cell repertoires in COVID-19 (dated by TCRdb to the early 2020s). The library was generated by the immunoSEQ multiplex PCR assay. The immuneACCESS repertoire file appears here via TCRdb, limited to in-frame rearrangements. These files lack a portion of the clones; in checked studies, under half of the deficit traces to unresolved V genes, and the cause of the others is not known. For this sample there are some 70,000 clones; 80% to 90% appear just once. The ten largest clones take up approximately 1.5% of the sample. The sequenced sample consisted of peripheral blood. These receptor sequences come from a woman aged 55-69 years with acute or convalescent COVID-19.

This clone showed up just once. V usage is TRBV3-1 (or the pseudogene TRBV3-2) and J usage is TRBJ1-3; D gene ambiguous. Germline values: CDR1 LGHDT, CDR2 YNNKEL (reference sequence). The CDR3 covers 16 residues. Trimming shortened V by 2 bases and J by 0 bases, and 11 bases separated the two germline ends. CDR3 sequence (DNA): TGTGCCAGCAGCCAACTTGCGGGCAGCTCTGGAAACACCATATATTTT. It translates to CASSQLAGSSGNTIYF.

This clone was seen just once. The J gene is TRBJ2-5, the V gene TRBV24-1, with TRBD1 identical over 7 bases. The length of the CDR3 is 13 residues. Per germline, CDR1 KGHDR and CDR2 SFDVKD. After removal of 4 bases from V and 5 bases from J, the junction contained 3 bases not matched to a gene. The CDR3 bases are TGTGCCACCAGTGAAGGGGGCTGGGAGACCCAGTACTTC. It yields the protein CATSEGGWETQYF.

This rearrangement joins TRBV29-1 to TRBJ1-2; no clear D gene. This CDR3 has 14 amino acids. Germline CDR1 and CDR2: SQVTM and ANQGSEA. V was trimmed by 5 bases and J by 5 bases, leaving 18 bases between them. CDR3 amino acids: CSVRRILSEYGYTF. The CDR3, as DNA: TGCAGCGTTCGCCGAATACTCTCCGAGTATGGCTACACCTTC.

This clone was counted once. V and J are TRBV2 and TRBJ1-1; maybe TRBD1 (6 bases). The CDR3 runs to 14 residues. Per germline, CDR1 SNHLY and CDR2 FYNNEI. V lost 5 bases and J lost 1, with 11 bases in between. The CDR3 reads CASSRPGQNTEAFF. CDR3 DNA: TGTGCCAGCAGTAGACCGGGACAGAACACTGAAGCTTTCTTT.

In its sample, this clone was seen a few times. CDR3: CAISSTRDRYGYTF. In DNA, the CDR3 is TGTGCCATCAGTTCCACCCGGGACAGATATGGCTACACCTTC. The V call is TRBV10-3, the J call TRBJ1-2, with TRBD1 matching over 7 bases. The CDR3 totals 14 residues. The V segment lost 5 bases and the J segment 5 bases; nucleotides outside the gene matches: 8. CDR1 is ENHRY and CDR2 is SYGVKD in the germline V gene.

The J gene is TRBJ1-1, the V gene TRBV7-9; D gene unclear. Germline CDR1 is SEHNR and CDR2 is FQNEAQ (reference sequence). The CDR3 extends over 15 amino acids. V was shortened by 5 bases and J by 0 bases, with 13 bases between the two germline ends. DNA for the CDR3: TGTGCCAGCAGCGGTAAGAACCAGGTGAACACTGAAGCTTTCTTT. Translation gives CASSGKNQVNTEAFF.

The chain joins TRBV7-2 to TRBJ2-7; 7 bases match TRBD2. J was trimmed by 2 bases and V by 6 bases; bases with no gene match: 7. The CDR3 runs 14 residues. CDR1 and CDR2 from the germline V gene are SGHTA and FQGNSA. The DNA for the CDR3 is TGTGCCAGCAGTCAAGCGGGGAACGCCTACGAGCAGTACTTC. Translating it yields CASSQAGNAYEQYF.

The chain employs TRBV15 and TRBJ2-1, with 7 bases fitting TRBD2. Germline V gene data show CDR1 as LNHNV and CDR2 as YYDKDF (reference sequence). Germline trimming cut 0 bases from V and 1 base from J; bases unmatched to any gene: 0. This CDR3 comprises 15 residues. The CDR3 nucleotides read TGTGCCACCAGCAGAGAGGGGGGGTCCTACAATGAGCAGTTCTTC. Encoded protein: CATSREGGSYNEQFF.